A single sample is the source of the 26 T cell receptor beta chains below, sequenced in a study of post-analysis software for immune sequencing data. Study-wide points: In patients, 4 to 6 TRBV segments were more frequent than in controls, with TRBV5-6, TRBV5-1 and TRBV20-1 among them.

These receptors' antigens are unknown. Sequencing libraries made from TCR beta cDNA carried unique molecular identifiers. One entry per CDR3 protein, called by TCRdb with MiXCR from the PCR reads. The sample carries about 820,000 distinct CDR3 sequences, around 50% recorded once. The sequenced sample consisted of blood. The receptors originated from a girl aged 10-17 years with multiple sclerosis.

This clonotype was detected only a few times. This chain uses TRBV5-1 with TRBJ2-7; 9 bases map to TRBD1. The DNA end lines up better with TRBJ2-5; the J call may be wrong. The CDR3 runs to 15 residues. Germline CDR1 reads SGHRS; CDR2 reads YFSETQ. The CDR3 loop is CASSVGQGPQETQYF. CDR3 bases: TGCGCCAGCAGCGTGGGACAGGGCCCTCAGGAGACCCAGTACTTC.

This chain uses TRBV2 with TRBJ1-1; 7 positions match TRBD1. CDR3 length: 14 amino acids. Trimming removed 3 bases from V and 0 bases from J; junction bases left unmatched: 1. CDR1 and CDR2 from the germline V gene are SNHLY and FYNNEI. The CDR3 region is CASSEDRMNTEAFF. CDR3 in DNA: TGTGCCAGCAGTGAGGACAGGATGAACACTGAAGCTTTCTTT.

This clonotype was counted between two and nine times. The genes are TRBV25-1 and TRBJ2-3; D possibly uses TRBD1 or TRBD2 (5 bases each). This CDR3 has 17 residues. The V end was cut by 6 bases, the J end by 1 base, with 20 bases between. The germline V gene encodes CDR1 MGHDK and CDR2 SYGVNS. The CDR3 coding sequence is TGTGCCAGCAGCCCTCTGGGGACGGACCGGGGCACAGATACGCAGTATTTT. This translates into CASSPLGTDRGTDTQYF.

This chain uses TRBV5-4 with TRBJ2-5, with TRBD1 as a possible D gene (6 bases). The J call is doubtful: the DNA matches TRBJ2-7 better. The CDR3 has 14 amino acids. Per germline, CDR1 SGHNT and CDR2 YYREEE (reference sequence). Here the CDR3 reads CASSRGGRGAEQYF. CDR3 DNA: TGTGCCAGCAGCCGGGGTGGCAGGGGAGCCGAGCAGTACTTC.

This clonotype was recorded a few times. J is TRBJ2-7 and V is TRBV20-1; weak D call: TRBD2 (6 bases). The CDR3 is made up of 14 amino acids. The germline V gene encodes CDR1 DFQATT and CDR2 SNEGSKA (reference sequence). Trimming pared 3 bases from V and 2 bases from J, leaving 14 bases between. DNA for the CDR3: TGCAGTGCTAGGGTCGGGACTTTAACCTACGAGCAGTACTTC. Translated, it gives CSARVGTLTYEQYF.

The rearrangement uses TRBV5-5 and TRBJ2-5, with a tentative D call TRBD1 (6 bases). Deletions cut 6 bases from V and 1 base from J, with 13 bases between. This CDR3 contains 14 residues. CDR1 and CDR2 (germline): SGHKS, YYEKEE (reference sequence). DNA of the CDR3: TGTGCCAGCACTGGTATGGGGGCCCAAGAGACCCAGTACTTC. Translated, it gives CASTGMGAQETQYF.

The J gene is TRBJ1-2, the V gene TRBV5-1, with D unresolved. The V gene lost 0 bases and the J gene lost 1 base, with 7 bases spanning the gap. The CDR3 is 14 amino acids. The germline gives CDR1 SGHRS, CDR2 YFSETQ. In DNA form, the CDR3 reads TGCGCCAGCAGCTTGGACCAGTTTAACTATGGCTACACCTTC. It yields the protein CASSLDQFNYGYTF.

This CDR3 is CASRETVVNTEAFF. For the CDR3, the DNA is TGTGCCAGCAGGGAGACGGTCGTCAACACTGAAGCTTTCTTT. The chain links TRBV12-3 or TRBV12-4 to TRBJ1-1; D is uncertain. The V end was cut by 6 bases, the J end by 2 bases, with 13 bases between. This CDR3 region has 14 residues.

The chain is built from TRBV11-2 and TRBJ2-6; TRBD1 aligns across 7 bases. The CDR3 runs to 16 residues. Germline V gene data show CDR1 as SGHAT and CDR2 as FQNNGV. The V and J ends lost 3 bases and 4 bases, in that order; junction bases with no gene match: 6. The CDR3 coding sequence is TGTGCCAGCAGCTTGGGACAGCATGTGGGGGCCAACGTCCTGACTTTC. Translated: CASSLGQHVGANVLTF.

This chain connects TRBV2 to TRBJ2-7, with D possibly TRBD1 on 6 matching bases. Germline CDR1 reads SNHLY; CDR2 reads FYNNEI. V was trimmed by 8 bases and J by 6 bases, leaving 17 bases between them. The CDR3 spans 13 residues. CDR3 region: CASCMTGLLEQYF. The CDR3, as DNA: TGTGCCAGCTGTATGACAGGCCTCCTCGAGCAGTACTTC.

J is TRBJ2-4 and V is TRBV9; D is undetermined. This CDR3 has 16 residues. Germline lookup yields CDR1 SGDLS and CDR2 YYNGEE. V was shortened by 0 bases and J by 7 bases, with 17 bases between the two germline ends. Here the CDR3 DNA reads TGTGCCAGCAGCGTAGAACCGGGCCGGGCGGTGAACATTCAGTACTTC. Translation: CASSVEPGRAVNIQYF.

The genes are TRBV5-1 and TRBJ1-2; D unclear. Trimming removed 4 bases from V and 1 base from J, with 11 bases in between. The germline V gene has CDR1 SGHRS and CDR2 YFSETQ. There are 14 residues in the CDR3. CDR3: CASSANMDNYGYTF. For the CDR3, the DNA is TGCGCCAGCAGCGCTAACATGGATAACTATGGCTACACCTTC.

This chain uses TRBV7-2 with TRBJ2-5; D is possibly TRBD2 (6 bases). This CDR3 has 15 amino acids. Trimming removed 1 base from V and 6 bases from J, with 15 bases in between. Germline V gene sequence: CDR1 SGHTA, CDR2 FQGNSA. The CDR3 protein is CASSLGWGERKTQYF. CDR3 sequence (DNA): TGTGCCAGCAGCTTAGGGTGGGGGGAGAGGAAGACCCAGTACTTC.

CDR3 nucleotides: TGCAGCGTTGGAAATAGCGGAGCCTACGAGCAGTACTTC. Translating gives CSVGNSGAYEQYF. This rearrangement joins TRBV29-1 to TRBJ2-7; possibly TRBD2 for D (6 bases). CDR3 length: 13 amino acids. Germline CDR1 and CDR2: SQVTM and ANQGSEA. The V and J ends lost 4 bases and 2 bases respectively, with 12 bases between them.

The genes are TRBV6-5 and TRBJ2-7; D gene unclear. The CDR3 has 13 amino acids. Per germline, CDR1 MNHEY and CDR2 SVGAGI. Trimming removed 4 bases from V and 0 bases from J, with 7 bases in between. The DNA of the CDR3 is TGTGCCAGCAGTTTACTGGCCTCCTACGAGCAGTACTTC. The encoded protein is CASSLLASYEQYF.

The CDR3 DNA follows: TGCGCCAGCAGCTTGCGGACCGCCGATGATTCACCCCTCCACTTT. This sequence encodes CASSLRTADDSPLHF. The rearrangement links TRBV5-1 to TRBJ1-6; the D is unclear. Per the germline V gene, CDR1 is SGHRS and CDR2 is YFSETQ. Between the trimmed V and J ends, which lost 1 base and 8 bases, there was a span of 13 bases. The length of the CDR3 is 15 residues.

The V call is TRBV6-1, the J call TRBJ2-1, with 7 bases that match TRBD1. V shed 4 bases, J shed 2 bases, and the junction held 2 bases outside the gene matches. CDR3 size: 14 residues. CDR1 MNHNS and CDR2 SASEGT come from the germline V gene. The CDR3 region is CASSAGQTYNEQFF. In DNA form, the CDR3 reads TGTGCCAGCAGTGCGGGACAGACCTACAATGAGCAGTTCTTC.

This clonotype has more than one count but fewer than ten. The chain combines TRBV12-3 or TRBV12-4 with TRBJ2-5; 14 nucleotides line up with TRBD2. The CDR3 is 16 amino acids. With 6 bases clipped from V and 5 bases from J, the junction kept 8 bases outside the gene matches. Written as DNA, the CDR3 is TGTGCCAGCAGATGGGGACTAGCGGGAGAGCGGGAGACCCAGTACTTC. Translating gives CASRWGLAGERETQYF.

This clonotype was observed once. The V and J genes are TRBV2 and TRBJ2-6, with 9 bases fitting TRBD1. V gave up 11 bases and J gave up 2 bases; unmatched junction bases: 16. Germline-derived CDR1 and CDR2 are SNHLY and FYNNEI. The CDR3 has 18 residues. The CDR3 here is CARSTPDRGLPGANVLTF. The DNA of the CDR3 is TGTGCCCGCTCGACCCCGGACAGGGGACTCCCTGGGGCCAACGTCCTGACTTTC.

This clonotype was seen a handful of times. The chain is built from TRBV4-1 and TRBJ1-1, with TRBD1 as a possible D gene (6 bases). Trimming stripped 5 bases from V and 2 bases from J, with 15 bases between. From germline, CDR1 is MGHRA and CDR2 YSYEKL. The CDR3 loop spans 15 amino acids. The CDR3: CASSWTASLNTEAFF. The CDR3 DNA is TGCGCCAGCAGCTGGACAGCGTCCCTAAACACTGAAGCTTTCTTT.

The chain couples TRBV5-1 to TRBJ2-3; 9 positions agree with TRBD1. J gave up 6 bases and V 0 bases, and 5 bases lay outside the gene matches. This CDR3 is built from 15 residues. Germline V gene lookup returns CDR1 SGHRS and CDR2 YFSETQ. The CDR3 spells CASSLAQGAFDTQYF. In DNA form, the CDR3 reads TGCGCCAGCAGCTTGGCACAGGGGGCCTTCGATACGCAGTATTTT.

This rearrangement joins TRBV25-1 to TRBJ1-6, with 11 positions matching TRBD1. CDR1 and CDR2 (germline): MGHDK, SYGVNS. V lost 8 bases and J lost 8; bases outside the gene matches: 8. There are 15 residues in the CDR3. The CDR3 region is CASSYGQGAYSPLHF. The CDR3 nucleotides are TGTGCCAGCTCCTATGGACAGGGGGCTTATTCACCCCTCCACTTT.

This clonotype has more than one count but fewer than ten. The chain joins TRBV12-3 or TRBV12-4 to TRBJ1-2; maybe TRBD1 (6 bases). The CDR3 spans 15 residues. Trimming took 5 bases from V and 4 from J, leaving 17 bases between them. The CDR3 region has the DNA TGTGCCAGCAGTCGTACTCCCGGGGGCTCCTATGGCTACACCTTC. It specifies CASSRTPGGSYGYTF.

The chain uses TRBV5-1 and TRBJ2-7; no reliable D call. Germline CDR1 reads SGHRS; CDR2 reads YFSETQ. Trimming left V 1 base short and J 0 bases short, with 14 bases between. The CDR3 loop spans 16 amino acids. In nucleotides, the CDR3 is TGCGCCAGCAGCTTGCGGCCGCAGCCCATCTCCTACGAGCAGTACTTC. Protein sequence: CASSLRPQPISYEQYF.

V usage is TRBV7-3 and J usage is TRBJ1-1; the match to TRBD1 covers 8 bases. Germline V CDR1 and CDR2: SGHTA, FQGTGA. The CDR3 totals 13 residues. The ends lost 4 bases at V and 11 bases at J; junction bases unmatched: 9. The CDR3 DNA sequence: TGTGCCAGCAGCTCCCCAGGGGACAGGCGGGCTTTCTTT. Its protein product is CASSSPGDRRAFF.

The chain uses TRBV7-2 and TRBJ2-3, with 12 bases aligning to TRBD2. After removal of 5 bases from V and 2 bases from J, the junction contained 5 bases not matched to a gene. CDR1 and CDR2 (germline): SGHTA, FQGNSA. CDR3 length: 16 amino acids. The CDR3 DNA follows: TGTGCCAGCAGCATACTAGCGGGAGGCCCCACAGATACGCAGTATTTT. Translated: CASSILAGGPTDTQYF.